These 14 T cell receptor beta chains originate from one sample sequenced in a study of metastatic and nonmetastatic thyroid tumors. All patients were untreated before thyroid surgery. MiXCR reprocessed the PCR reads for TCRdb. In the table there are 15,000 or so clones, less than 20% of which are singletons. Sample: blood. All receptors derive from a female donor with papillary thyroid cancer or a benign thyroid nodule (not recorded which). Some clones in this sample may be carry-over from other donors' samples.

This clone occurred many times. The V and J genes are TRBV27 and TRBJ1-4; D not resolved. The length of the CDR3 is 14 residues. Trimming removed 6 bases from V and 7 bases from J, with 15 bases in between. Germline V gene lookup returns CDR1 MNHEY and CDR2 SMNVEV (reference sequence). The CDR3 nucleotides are TGTGCCAGCAGCCCCGCGGCGGGTAGTGAAAAACTGTTTTTT. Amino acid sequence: CASSPAAGSEKLFF.

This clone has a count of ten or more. The DNA for the CDR3 is TGTGCCAGTAGCTCTACAGGGTCGAATGCCGGAAACACCATATATTTT. It yields the protein CASSSTGSNAGNTIYF. V gene TRBV19 combines with J gene TRBJ1-3, with D maybe TRBD1 (6 bases). There are 16 residues in the CDR3. Germline values: CDR1 LNHDA, CDR2 SQIVND (reference sequence). Trimming took off 6 bases at V and 4 bases at J, with 19 bases between the two ends.

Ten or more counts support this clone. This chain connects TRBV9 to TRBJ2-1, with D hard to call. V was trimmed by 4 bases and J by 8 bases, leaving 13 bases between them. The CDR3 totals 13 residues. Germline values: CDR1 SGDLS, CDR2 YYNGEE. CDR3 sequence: CASSRSIEYEQFF. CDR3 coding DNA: TGTGCCAGCAGCCGATCAATCGAGTATGAGCAGTTCTTC.

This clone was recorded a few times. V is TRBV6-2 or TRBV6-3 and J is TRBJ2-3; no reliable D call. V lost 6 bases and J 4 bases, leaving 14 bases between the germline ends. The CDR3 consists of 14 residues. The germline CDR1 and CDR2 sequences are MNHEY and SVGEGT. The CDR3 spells CASRGGVIADTQYF. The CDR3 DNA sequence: TGTGCCAGCAGAGGCGGAGTTATCGCAGATACGCAGTATTTT.

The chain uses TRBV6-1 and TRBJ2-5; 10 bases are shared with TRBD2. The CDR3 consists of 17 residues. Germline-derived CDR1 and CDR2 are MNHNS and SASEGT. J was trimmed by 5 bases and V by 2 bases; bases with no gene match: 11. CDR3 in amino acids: CASSEMTGSGGLETQYF. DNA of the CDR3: TGTGCCAGCAGTGAAATGACGGGTAGCGGGGGGCTGGAGACCCAGTACTTC.

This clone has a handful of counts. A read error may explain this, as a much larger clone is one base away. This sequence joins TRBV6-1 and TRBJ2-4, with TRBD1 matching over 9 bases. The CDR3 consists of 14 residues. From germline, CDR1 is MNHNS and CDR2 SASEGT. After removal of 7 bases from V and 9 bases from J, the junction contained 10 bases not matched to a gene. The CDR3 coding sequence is TGTGCCAGCACTGTACAGGGGGCGCTGGGCATTCAGTACTTC. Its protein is CASTVQGALGIQYF.

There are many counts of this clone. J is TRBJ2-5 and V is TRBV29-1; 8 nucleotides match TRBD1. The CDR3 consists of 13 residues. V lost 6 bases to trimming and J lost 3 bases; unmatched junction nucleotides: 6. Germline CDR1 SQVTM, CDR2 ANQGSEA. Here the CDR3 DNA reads TGCAGCGTGAGACAGGGGATCGAAGAGACCCAGTACTTC. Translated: CSVRQGIEETQYF.

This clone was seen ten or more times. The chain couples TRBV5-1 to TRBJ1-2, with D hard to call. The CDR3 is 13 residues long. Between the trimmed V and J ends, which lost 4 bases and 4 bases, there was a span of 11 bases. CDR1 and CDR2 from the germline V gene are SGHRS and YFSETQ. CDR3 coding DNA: TGCGCCAGCAGCCAACCCGGGCTCTATGGCTACACCTTC. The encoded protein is CASSQPGLYGYTF. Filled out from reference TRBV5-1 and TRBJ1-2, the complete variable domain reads KAGVTQTPRYLIKTRGQQVTLSCSPISGHRSVSWYQQTPGQGLQFLFEYFSETQRNKGNFPGRFSGRQFSNSRSEMNVSTLELGDSALYLCASSQPGLYGYTFGSGTRLTVV.

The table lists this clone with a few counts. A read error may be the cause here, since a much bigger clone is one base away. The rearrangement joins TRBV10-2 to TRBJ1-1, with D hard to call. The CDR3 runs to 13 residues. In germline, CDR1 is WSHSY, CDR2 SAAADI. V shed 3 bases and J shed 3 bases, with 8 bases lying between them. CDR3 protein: CASSDSGYTEAFF. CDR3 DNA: TGCGCCAGCAGTGATTCGGGGTACACTGAAGCTTTCTTT.

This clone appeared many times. Written as DNA, the CDR3 is TGCGCCAGCGGCAGACAGGGGGCTGGGAGCACTGAAGCTTTCTTT. It translates to CASGRQGAGSTEAFF. The chain recombines TRBV5-1 with TRBJ1-1; 10 bases align to TRBD1. Germline CDR1 reads SGHRS; CDR2 reads YFSETQ. The CDR3 has 15 residues. V trimming: 7 bases; J trimming: 4 bases; junction bases outside the gene matches: 10.

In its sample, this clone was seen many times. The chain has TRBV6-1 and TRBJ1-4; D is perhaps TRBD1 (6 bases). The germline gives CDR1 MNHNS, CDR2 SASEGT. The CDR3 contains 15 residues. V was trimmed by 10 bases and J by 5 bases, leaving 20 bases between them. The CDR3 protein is CATTILRGGNEKLFF. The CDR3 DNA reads TGTGCCACGACGATACTCAGGGGAGGAAATGAAAAACTGTTTTTT.

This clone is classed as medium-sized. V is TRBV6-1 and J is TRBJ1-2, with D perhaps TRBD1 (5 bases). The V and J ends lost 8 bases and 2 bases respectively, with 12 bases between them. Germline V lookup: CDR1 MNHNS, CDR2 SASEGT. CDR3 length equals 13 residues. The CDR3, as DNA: TGTGCCAGCCTTTGGACACACAACTATGGCTACACCTTC. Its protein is CASLWTHNYGYTF.

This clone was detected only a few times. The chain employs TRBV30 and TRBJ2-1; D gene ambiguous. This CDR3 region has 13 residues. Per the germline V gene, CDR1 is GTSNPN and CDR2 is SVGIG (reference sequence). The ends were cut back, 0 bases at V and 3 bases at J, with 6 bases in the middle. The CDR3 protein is CAWSVDFYNEQFF. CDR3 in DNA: TGTGCCTGGAGTGTTGACTTCTACAATGAGCAGTTCTTC.

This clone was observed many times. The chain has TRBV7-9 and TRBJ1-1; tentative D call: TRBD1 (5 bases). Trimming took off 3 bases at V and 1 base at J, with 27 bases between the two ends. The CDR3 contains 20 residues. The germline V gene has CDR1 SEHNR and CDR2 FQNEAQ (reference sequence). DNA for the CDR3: TGTGCCAGCAGCTTCGCTCTACGGGGCCAAGAGATTAGGTCGAACACTGAAGCTTTCTTT. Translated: CASSFALRGQEIRSNTEAFF.